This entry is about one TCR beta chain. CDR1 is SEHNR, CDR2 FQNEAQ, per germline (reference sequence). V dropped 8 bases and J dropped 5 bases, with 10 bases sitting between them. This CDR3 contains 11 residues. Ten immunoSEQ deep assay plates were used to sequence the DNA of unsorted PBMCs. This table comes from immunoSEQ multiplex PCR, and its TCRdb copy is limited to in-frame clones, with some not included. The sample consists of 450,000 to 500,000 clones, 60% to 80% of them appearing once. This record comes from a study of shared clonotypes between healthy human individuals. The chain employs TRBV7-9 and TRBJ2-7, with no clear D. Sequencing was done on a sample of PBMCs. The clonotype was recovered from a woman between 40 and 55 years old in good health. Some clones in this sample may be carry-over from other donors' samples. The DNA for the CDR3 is TGTGCCAGCGGGGTATTCCACGAGCAGTACTTC. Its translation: CASGVFHEQYF.